This T cell receptor beta chain stems from a study of blood T cell repertoires in COVID-19. Looking at the study overall: From the United States, Italy and Spain came samples of acute and convalescent COVID-19. T cells, B-cell-depleted T cells, or PBMCs supplied cDNA or gDNA.

The CDR3 has 13 amino acids. V trimming: 3 bases; J trimming: 10 bases; junction bases outside the gene matches: 4. Germline V gene data show CDR1 as SGHRS and CDR2 as YFSETQ. Clones were sequenced by immunoSEQ multiplex PCR, and TCRdb holds only the in-frame ones, with some missing. Among 90,000 to 110,000 clones, approximately 80% were seen once, and the ten largest hold roughly 8.2%. The V and J genes are TRBV5-1 and TRBJ1-6; 7 bases match TRBD1. This TCR was sampled from a woman aged 80 or older with active or convalescent COVID-19. Input material: peripheral blood. For the CDR3, the DNA is TGCGCCAGCAGCTCCACAGGGGAATCACCCCTCCACTTT. Amino acids: CASSSTGESPLHF.